The sequence of this T cell receptor (beta chain) was determined in a study of T cells expressing NK-cell markers. In the study overall: Most of the eight sequenced donors were HCMV-seropositive; one was seronegative. Study-wide points: Dominant NKG2C+ clonotypes accounted for about 1.0-8% of CD8+ T cells in six donors.

Germline V CDR1 and CDR2: SGHTA, FQGNSA. The CDR3 has 14 amino acids. Notes on this clonotype: The antigen remains undetermined.

Scientists made TCR beta cDNA using 5'RACE template switching with UMIs. For each CDR3 protein, TCRdb gives one entry from its re-call of the 5' RACE reads, without DNA. Reported are roughly 350,000 distinct CDR3 sequences; the ten largest clones contain roughly 5.2%. The chain has TRBV7-2 and TRBJ1-1. The sample consisted of blood T cells: a sorted CD56 or NKG2C T cell subset, CD4+ or CD8+ T cells, or bulk PBMC T cells (not recorded which). The TCR was taken from a man aged 18-69 years in good health. CDR3 amino acids: CASSLGRKGTEAFF.